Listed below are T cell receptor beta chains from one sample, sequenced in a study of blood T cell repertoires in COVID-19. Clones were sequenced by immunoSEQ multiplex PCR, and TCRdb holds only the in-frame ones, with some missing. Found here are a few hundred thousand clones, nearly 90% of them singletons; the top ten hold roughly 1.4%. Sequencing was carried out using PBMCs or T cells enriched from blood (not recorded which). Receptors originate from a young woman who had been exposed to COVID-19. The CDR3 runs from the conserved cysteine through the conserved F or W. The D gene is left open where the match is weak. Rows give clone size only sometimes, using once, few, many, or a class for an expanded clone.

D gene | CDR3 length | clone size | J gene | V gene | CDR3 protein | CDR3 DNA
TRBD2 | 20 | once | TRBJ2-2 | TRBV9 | CASSGPGLAGARANTGELFF | TGTGCCAGCAGCGGCCCTGGGTTAGCGGGAGCTCGGGCGAACACCGGGGAGCTGTTTTTT
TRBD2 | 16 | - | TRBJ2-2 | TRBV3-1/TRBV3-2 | CASSLRLAGHTGELFF | TGTGCCAGCAGCCTCCGACTAGCGGGACACACCGGGGAGCTGTTTTTT
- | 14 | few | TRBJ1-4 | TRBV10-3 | CAISEVDRDEKLFF | TGTGCCATCAGTGAGGTGGACAGAGATGAAAAACTGTTTTTT
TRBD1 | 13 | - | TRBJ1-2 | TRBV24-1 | CATRYGTGDGYTF | TGTGCCACCAGATACGGGACAGGGGATGGCTACACCTTC
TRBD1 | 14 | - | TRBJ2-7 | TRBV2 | CASRGQTYSYEQYF | TGTGCCAGCAGGGGACAGACGTACTCCTACGAGCAGTACTTC
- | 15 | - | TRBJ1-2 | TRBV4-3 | CASSQDFGVGYGYTF | TGCGCCAGCAGCCAAGATTTCGGGGTAGGCTATGGCTACACCTTC
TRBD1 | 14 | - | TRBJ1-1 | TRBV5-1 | CASSRTGSWAEAFF | TGCGCCAGCAGCAGGACAGGGTCGTGGGCTGAAGCTTTCTTT
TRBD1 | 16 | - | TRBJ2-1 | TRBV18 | CASSSTGESSYNEQFF | TGTGCCAGCTCCTCGACAGGGGAAAGCTCCTACAATGAGCAGTTCTTC
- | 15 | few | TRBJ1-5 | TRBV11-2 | CASSLAPGGNQPQHF | TGTGCCAGCAGCTTAGCCCCGGGTGGAAATCAGCCCCAGCATTTT
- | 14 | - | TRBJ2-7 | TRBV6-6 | CASSRGRGSDEQYF | TGTGCCAGCAGCCGAGGCAGGGGAAGCGACGAGCAGTACTTC
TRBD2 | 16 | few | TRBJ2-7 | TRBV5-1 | CASSSGAGDKSYEQYF | TGCGCCAGCAGTAGCGGGGCGGGGGATAAATCCTACGAGCAGTACTTC
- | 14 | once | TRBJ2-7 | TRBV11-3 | CASSLGHGYYEQYF | TGTGCCAGCAGCTTGGGGCATGGATACTACGAGCAGTACTTC
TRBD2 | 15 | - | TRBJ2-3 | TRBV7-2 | CASSVSGGGTDTQYF | TGTGCCAGCAGCGTTAGTGGGGGGGGGACAGATACGCAGTATTTT
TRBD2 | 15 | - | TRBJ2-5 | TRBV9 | CASTPTSGVQETQYF | TGTGCCAGCACCCCCACTAGCGGGGTCCAAGAGACCCAGTACTTC
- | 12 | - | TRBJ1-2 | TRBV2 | CASSDQNYGYTF | TGTGCCAGCAGTGATCAGAACTATGGCTACACCTTC
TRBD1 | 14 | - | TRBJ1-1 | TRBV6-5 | CASSSLTGSAEAFF | TGTGCCAGCAGTTCCTTGACAGGGTCGGCTGAAGCTTTCTTT
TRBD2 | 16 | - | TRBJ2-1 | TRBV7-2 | CASSLKLASGLLEQFF | TGTGCCAGCAGCTTAAAACTGGCTAGCGGGTTACTTGAGCAGTTCTTC
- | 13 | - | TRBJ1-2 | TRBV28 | CASSFYSGLGYTF | TGTGCCAGCAGTTTTTACAGCGGTTTAGGCTACACCTTC
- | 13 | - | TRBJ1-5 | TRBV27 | CASAGGRSQPQHF | TGTGCCAGCGCGGGAGGACGGAGTCAGCCCCAGCATTTT
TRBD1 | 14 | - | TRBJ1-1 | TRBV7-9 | CASSSGQGITEAFF | TGTGCCAGCAGCTCCGGACAGGGGATCACTGAAGCTTTCTTT
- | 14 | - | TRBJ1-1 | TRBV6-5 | CASSYGTSNTEAFF | TGTGCCAGCAGTTATGGGACATCGAACACTGAAGCTTTCTTT
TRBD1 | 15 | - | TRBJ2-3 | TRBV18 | CASSPTGSETDTQYF | TGTGCCAGCTCACCGACAGGGTCGGAGACAGATACGCAGTATTTT
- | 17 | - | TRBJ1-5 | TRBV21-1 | CASSKSPVGGSNQPQHF | TGTGCCAGCAGCAAATCCCCCGTGGGAGGGAGCAATCAGCCCCAGCATTTT
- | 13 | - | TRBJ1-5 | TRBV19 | CASRKQGAEPQHF | TGTGCCAGTAGAAAACAGGGTGCGGAGCCCCAGCATTTT
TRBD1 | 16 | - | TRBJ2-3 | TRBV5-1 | CASSTTPGQAVDTQYF | TGCGCCAGCAGCACTACACCGGGACAGGCAGTAGATACGCAGTATTTT
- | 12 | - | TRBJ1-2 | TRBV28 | CASSFLPDGYTF | TGTGCCAGCAGTTTCCTGCCGGATGGCTACACCTTC
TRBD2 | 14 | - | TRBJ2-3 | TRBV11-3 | CASSKGTSGDTQYF | TGTGCCAGCAGCAAGGGGACTAGCGGAGATACGCAGTATTTT
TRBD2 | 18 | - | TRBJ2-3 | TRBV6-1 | CASSEGWLAGVYTDTQYF | TGTGCCAGCAGTGAAGGTTGGCTAGCGGGAGTTTACACAGATACGCAGTATTTT
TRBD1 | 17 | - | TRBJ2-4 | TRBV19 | CASSAPRGTGTKNIQYF | TGTGCCAGTAGCGCCCCCAGGGGGACAGGGACGAAAAACATTCAGTACTTC
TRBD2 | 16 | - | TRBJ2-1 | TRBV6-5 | CASSYSTSGRYNEQFF | TGTGCCAGCAGTTACTCTACTAGCGGGAGGTACAATGAGCAGTTCTTC
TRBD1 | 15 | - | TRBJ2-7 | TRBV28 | CASSPAGTGAGEQYF | TGTGCCAGCAGTCCTGCCGGGACAGGGGCGGGCGAGCAGTACTTC
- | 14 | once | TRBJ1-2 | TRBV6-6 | CASTATGLGYGYTF | TGTGCCAGCACCGCGACAGGCCTCGGCTATGGCTACACCTTC
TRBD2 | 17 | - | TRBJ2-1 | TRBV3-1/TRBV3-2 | CASSQGTSGLLQDEQFF | TGTGCCAGCAGCCAAGGGACTAGCGGGCTGCTTCAGGATGAGCAGTTCTTC
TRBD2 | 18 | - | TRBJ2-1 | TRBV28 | CASSSRTSGSVLYNEQFF | TGTGCCAGCAGTTCGAGGACTAGCGGGAGCGTTCTCTACAATGAGCAGTTCTTC
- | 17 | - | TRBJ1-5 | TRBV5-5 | CASSLLEEGSSNQPQHF | TGTGCCAGCAGCTTGTTAGAGGAGGGTAGTAGCAATCAGCCCCAGCATTTT
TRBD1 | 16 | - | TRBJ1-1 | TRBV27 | CASSLRPPTGITEAFF | TGTGCCAGCAGTCTGCGCCCTCCGACAGGGATCACTGAAGCTTTCTTT
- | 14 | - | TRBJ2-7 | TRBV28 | CASSMPGFAYEQYF | TGTGCCAGCAGTATGCCAGGGTTCGCTTACGAGCAGTACTTC
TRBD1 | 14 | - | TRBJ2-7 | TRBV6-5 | CASRTGQGGYEQYF | TGTGCCAGCAGAACGGGACAGGGAGGCTACGAGCAGTACTTC
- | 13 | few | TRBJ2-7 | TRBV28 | CASLGTSYYEQYF | TGTGCCAGCTTAGGGACATCATACTACGAGCAGTACTTC
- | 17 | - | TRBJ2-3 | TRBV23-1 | CASSQSAGSGPTDTQYF | TGCGCCAGCAGTCAATCGGCGGGGAGCGGCCCCACAGATACGCAGTATTTT
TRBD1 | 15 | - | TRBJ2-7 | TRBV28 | CASSHTGTGVYEQYF | TGTGCCAGCAGTCATACCGGGACAGGAGTCTACGAGCAGTACTTC
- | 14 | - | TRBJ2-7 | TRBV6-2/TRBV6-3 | CASSFGLLNYEQYF | TGTGCCAGCAGTTTCGGACTACTCAACTACGAGCAGTACTTC
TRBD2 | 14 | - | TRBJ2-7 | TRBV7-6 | CASSLGLAGYEQYF | TGTGCCAGCAGCTTGGGACTAGCGGGATACGAGCAGTACTTC
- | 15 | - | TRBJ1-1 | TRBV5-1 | CASSLVAVRNTEAFF | TGCGCCAGCAGCTTGGTGGCGGTGAGGAACACTGAAGCTTTCTTT
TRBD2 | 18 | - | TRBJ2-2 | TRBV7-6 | CASSLLAGGPTNTGELFF | TGTGCCAGCAGCTTACTAGCGGGGGGACCCACGAACACCGGGGAGCTGTTTTTT
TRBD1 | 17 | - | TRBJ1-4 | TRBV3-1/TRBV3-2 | CASSLWDRGRSNEKLFF | TGTGCCAGCAGCCTATGGGACAGGGGGCGTTCTAATGAAAAACTGTTTTTT
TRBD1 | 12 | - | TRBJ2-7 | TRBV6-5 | CASDRGVGEQYF | TGTGCCAGCGACAGGGGAGTGGGCGAGCAGTACTTC
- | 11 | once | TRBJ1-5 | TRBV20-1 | CSASVNQPQHF | TGCAGTGCTAGCGTGAATCAGCCCCAGCATTTT
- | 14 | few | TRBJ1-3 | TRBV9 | CASRQGHSGNTIYF | TGTGCCAGCAGGCAGGGCCACTCTGGAAACACCATATATTTT
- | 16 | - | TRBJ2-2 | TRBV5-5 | CASSPSEGGNTGELFF | TGTGCCAGCAGCCCTAGCGAGGGAGGCAACACCGGGGAGCTGTTTTTT
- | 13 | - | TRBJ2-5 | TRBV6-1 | CASTQRSQETQYF | TGTGCCAGCACCCAGCGGAGCCAAGAGACCCAGTACTTC
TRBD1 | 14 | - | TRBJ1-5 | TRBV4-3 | CASRPDRGLQPQHF | TGCGCCAGCAGGCCCGACAGGGGTTTGCAGCCCCAGCATTTT
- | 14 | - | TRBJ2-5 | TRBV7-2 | CASSLAGTGETQYF | TGTGCCAGCAGCTTAGCGGGAACAGGCGAGACCCAGTACTTC
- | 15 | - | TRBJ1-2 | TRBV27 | CASSFSGNLGYGYTF | TGTGCCAGCAGCTTCTCAGGGAATCTCGGCTATGGCTACACCTTC
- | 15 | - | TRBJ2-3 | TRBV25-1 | CASSDREVRTDTQYF | TGTGCCAGCAGTGACAGGGAAGTGAGGACAGATACGCAGTATTTT
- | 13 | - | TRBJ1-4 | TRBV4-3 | CASSQGLAEKLFF | TGCGCCAGCAGCCAGGGACTGGCTGAAAAACTGTTTTTT